These T cell receptor beta chains were read from a single sample in a study of blood T cell repertoires in COVID-19. TCRdb's table, derived via immunoSEQ multiplex PCR, lists solely in-frame clones and lacks some. Found here are roughly 350,000 clones, roughly 90% of them singletons; the top ten hold roughly 6.6%. The sequenced sample was peripheral blood. These receptors all stem from a woman in her 70s with COVID-19, enrolled during active disease. CDR3s include the opening cysteine and the closing phenylalanine or tryptophan. The D gene is left open where the match is weak. Size is stated for part of the rows, as once, few or many counts, or as a class when the clone is expanded.

J gene	clone size	V gene	D gene	CDR3 protein	CDR3 DNA
TRBJ1-1	few	TRBV28	-	CASSQQDFNTEAFF	TGTGCCAGCAGTCAACAGGATTTTAACACTGAAGCTTTCTTT
TRBJ1-3	-	TRBV19	-	CASSARGALGNTIYF	TGTGCCAGTAGTGCCAGGGGTGCCCTAGGAAACACCATATATTTT
TRBJ2-7	-	TRBV5-1	TRBD2	CASSLAGTSGGAHEQYF	TGCGCCAGCAGCTTGGCCGGGACTAGCGGGGGGGCCCACGAGCAGTACTTC
TRBJ1-1	-	TRBV12-3/TRBV12-4	-	CASSPGPEAFF	TGTGCCAGCAGTCCAGGGCCAGAAGCTTTCTTT
TRBJ2-1	-	TRBV6-2/TRBV6-3	TRBD2	CASSYRGLAGGDEQFF	TGTGCCAGCAGTTACCGGGGACTAGCGGGGGGAGATGAGCAGTTCTTC
TRBJ1-5	-	TRBV15	TRBD1	CATSKGASQPQHF	TGTGCCACCAGCAAGGGGGCTAGTCAGCCCCAGCATTTT
TRBJ2-7	-	TRBV9	-	CASSVVGGGEQYF	TGTGCCAGCAGCGTAGTAGGGGGAGGGGAGCAGTACTTC
TRBJ1-5	-	TRBV21-1	-	CASIQGDQPQHF	TGTGCCAGCATCCAGGGGGATCAGCCCCAGCATTTT
TRBJ2-3	-	TRBV11-2	-	CASSPRLGSTDTQYF	TGTGCCAGCAGCCCAAGACTAGGAAGCACAGATACGCAGTATTTT
TRBJ1-1	-	TRBV5-1	-	CASSWPRGNTEAFF	TGCGCCAGCAGCTGGCCCCGGGGGAACACTGAAGCTTTCTTT
TRBJ1-2	-	TRBV24-1	-	CATSGAGLVDGYTF	TGTGCCACCAGTGGGGCAGGGCTCGTGGATGGCTACACCTTC
TRBJ2-3	-	TRBV29-1	TRBD1	CSVEQGVDTQYF	TGCAGCGTTGAACAGGGGGTAGATACGCAGTATTTT
TRBJ1-2	-	TRBV6-5	TRBD1	CASTPGDREYGYTF	TGTGCCAGCACTCCTGGGGACAGGGAATATGGCTACACCTTC
TRBJ1-3	-	TRBV2	-	CASSESGAGNTIYF	TGTGCCAGCAGTGAATCGGGAGCTGGAAACACCATATATTTT
TRBJ2-7	-	TRBV5-6	-	CASSPRAMGEQYF	TGTGCCAGCAGCCCCAGGGCCATGGGCGAGCAGTACTTC
TRBJ2-5	-	TRBV6-2/TRBV6-3	-	CASSYPRGAQETQYF	TGTGCCAGCAGTTACCCCCGGGGGGCCCAAGAGACCCAGTACTTC
TRBJ1-1	few	TRBV19	-	CATGDTEAFF	TGTGCCACAGGGGACACTGAAGCTTTCTTT
TRBJ1-1	-	TRBV7-3	-	CASSLIQVMNTEAFF	TGTGCCAGCAGCTTAATTCAGGTTATGAACACTGAAGCTTTCTTT
TRBJ1-6	-	TRBV28	-	CASSPGVVYNSPLHF	TGTGCCAGCAGTCCGGGGGTCGTTTATAATTCACCCCTCCACTTT
TRBJ1-1	-	TRBV5-1	-	CASSLGPGSTEAFF	TGCGCCAGCAGCTTGGGTCCGGGATCCACTGAAGCTTTCTTT
TRBJ1-1	-	TRBV19	-	CASRQWGDTEAFF	TGTGCCAGTAGGCAATGGGGGGACACTGAAGCTTTCTTT
TRBJ2-7	-	TRBV2	TRBD1	CATSAQGSSSYEQYF	TGTGCCACTTCCGCACAGGGGTCGAGCTCCTACGAGCAGTACTTC
TRBJ1-1	-	TRBV29-1	-	CSVEEQGNTEAFF	TGCAGCGTTGAGGAGCAGGGGAACACTGAAGCTTTCTTT
TRBJ2-1	-	TRBV18	-	CASSTGPTGIFDNEQFF	TGTGCCAGCTCTACCGGGCCCACGGGAATTTTCGACAATGAGCAGTTCTTC
TRBJ2-3	-	TRBV5-4	-	CASSLGSPDTQYF	TGTGCCAGCAGCTTGGGAAGCCCCGATACGCAGTATTTT
TRBJ2-3	-	TRBV2	TRBD2	CASRELAGGGTDTQYF	TGTGCCAGCAGGGAACTAGCGGGGGGGGGCACAGATACGCAGTATTTT
TRBJ1-1	-	TRBV7-3	-	CASSQDTHTEAFF	TGTGCCAGCAGCCAGGACACCCACACTGAAGCTTTCTTT
TRBJ2-3	-	TRBV11-2	TRBD2	CASILAGGPGADTQYF	TGTGCCAGCATACTTGCGGGGGGGCCAGGGGCAGATACGCAGTATTTT
TRBJ2-2	-	TRBV3-1/TRBV3-2	-	CASSTSGTTNGGYTGELFF	TGTGCCAGCAGCACGTCGGGGACCACGAACGGGGGATACACCGGGGAGCTGTTTTTT
TRBJ2-3	-	TRBV4-1	TRBD1	CASSQDRGQALDTQYF	TGCGCCAGCAGCCAAGATCGAGGACAGGCCTTAGATACGCAGTATTTT
TRBJ2-1	-	TRBV9	-	CASSVVGGSYNEQFF	TGTGCCAGCAGCGTAGTCGGCGGATCGTACAATGAGCAGTTCTTC
TRBJ2-6	-	TRBV24-1	-	CATSDLQGTGANVLTF	TGTGCCACCAGTGATTTGCAGGGAACAGGGGCCAACGTCCTGACTTTC
TRBJ1-3	-	TRBV7-7	TRBD1	CASSLKQGSGNTIYF	TGTGCCAGCAGCTTGAAACAGGGGTCTGGAAACACCATATATTTT
TRBJ2-3	-	TRBV28	TRBD1	CASKRTGVILVGSDTQYF	TGTGCCAGCAAACGGACAGGGGTAATCCTTGTAGGGTCAGATACGCAGTATTTT
TRBJ1-2	-	TRBV18	TRBD1	CASSPSGQLNYGYTF	TGTGCCAGCTCACCGTCGGGACAGCTTAACTATGGCTACACCTTC
TRBJ1-1	-	TRBV11-3	-	CATPLLLWGGPGEMGEAFF	TGTGCCACCCCCCTCCTCCTTTGGGGGGGCCCGGGGGAAATGGGTGAAGCTTTCTTT
TRBJ1-4	-	TRBV7-7	-	CANIRGQQHNEKLFF	TGTGCCAACATCCGAGGCCAGCAGCATAATGAAAAACTGTTTTTT
TRBJ1-1	-	TRBV10-1	TRBD1	CASSGGQGSTEAFF	TGCGCCAGCAGTGGAGGACAGGGGAGCACTGAAGCTTTCTTT
TRBJ2-4	-	TRBV5-1	-	CASSPGHTIAKNIQYF	TGCGCCAGCAGCCCAGGACATACCATAGCCAAAAACATTCAGTACTTC
TRBJ2-5	-	TRBV28	TRBD1	CASRGRDRVETQYF	TGTGCCAGCAGGGGGCGGGACAGGGTGGAGACCCAGTACTTC